These 9 T cell receptor beta chains came from one sample sequenced in a study of shared clonotypes between healthy human individuals. Using immunoSEQ multiplex PCR, the repertoire was profiled, and TCRdb retains in-frame clones only, with some absent. The sample has more than 550,000 clones; approximately 77% are singletons. Sequencing was performed on memory CD4+ T cells sorted from blood. Subset given: CD45RA-negative fraction. The source of these receptors is a woman in her thirties in good health.

The sample holds one count of this clone. V usage is TRBV19 and J usage is TRBJ2-4; D is perhaps TRBD1 (5 bases). The CDR3 spans 15 residues. Germline V gene data show CDR1 as LNHDA and CDR2 as SQIVND (reference sequence). The V and J ends lost 5 bases and 5 bases respectively, with 16 bases between them. The CDR3, as DNA: TGTGCCAGTAGTCCCTTTAGGGGTTACGAAAACATTCAGTACTTC. It translates to CASSPFRGYENIQYF.

V usage is TRBV14 and J usage is TRBJ1-4; 8 bases align to TRBD1. Germline CDR1 reads SGHDN; CDR2 reads FVKESK. CDR3 size: 15 residues. J gave up 5 bases and V 1 base, and 3 bases lay outside the gene matches. CDR3 nucleotide sequence: TGTGCCAGCAGCCAAGTGCGGACAGGGAATGAAAAACTGTTTTTT. It codes for CASSQVRTGNEKLFF.

V usage is TRBV7-8 and J usage is TRBJ2-7, with D possibly being TRBD2 (6 bases). Trimming removed 4 bases at V and 1 base at J, with 11 bases between. CDR3 length: 14 residues. Germline assignment: CDR1 SGHVS and CDR2 FQNEAQ. The CDR3 nucleotides are TGTGCCAGCAGCTCCGAGGGACTTTCCTACGAGCAGTACTTC. Translated, it gives CASSSEGLSYEQYF.

This clone was seen a few times. This chain joins TRBV4-2 and TRBJ2-3, with D perhaps TRBD2 (6 bases). Trimming shortened V by 4 bases and J by 3 bases, and 14 bases separated the two germline ends. The CDR3 is made up of 15 amino acids. Germline V lookup: CDR1 LGHNA, CDR2 YNFKEQ. CDR3 bases: TGTGCCAGCAGCCCCTCTAGCGTACTAACAGATACGCAGTATTTT. As protein: CASSPSSVLTDTQYF.

This clone was observed many times. The rearrangement links TRBV30 to TRBJ2-5, with D possibly being TRBD1 or TRBD2 (6 bases each). The CDR3 consists of 13 residues. In germline, CDR1 is GTSNPN, CDR2 SVGIG (reference sequence). The V end lost 0 bases, the J end lost 5 bases, and 10 bases lay between the germline ends. The CDR3 DNA is TGTGCCTGGAGTGTACAGGGAGGTGAGACCCAGTACTTC. Translated, it gives CAWSVQGGETQYF. The whole variable domain, remainder taken from reference TRBV30 and TRBJ2-5, is SQTIHQWPATLVQPVGSPLSLECTVEGTSNPNLYWYRQAAGRGLQLLFYSVGIGQISSEVPQNLSASRPQDRQFILSSKKLLLSDSGFYLCAWSVQGGETQYFGPGTRLLVL.

The chain recombines TRBV11-1 with TRBJ1-1; unclear D gene. Trimming stripped 6 bases from V and 1 base from J, with 9 bases between. CDR3 size: 13 residues. The V gene's germline CDR1 is SGHAT and CDR2 FQDESV (reference sequence). The CDR3 coding sequence is TGTGCCAGCAGTTCACAGCAGAACACTGAAGCTTTCTTT. This translates into CASSSQQNTEAFF.

This clone was counted a single time. This chain joins TRBV5-1 and TRBJ1-4; tentative D call: TRBD1 (5 bases). Between the trimmed V and J ends, which lost 0 bases and 7 bases, there was a span of 10 bases. Germline V gives CDR1 SGHRS, CDR2 YFSETQ. The CDR3 is 14 amino acids. The CDR3 reads CASSLAGTGEKLFF. The DNA of the CDR3 is TGCGCCAGCAGCTTGGCAGGGACTGGTGAAAAACTGTTTTTT.

The gene calls are TRBV11-2 and TRBJ2-7, with 10 bases lining up with TRBD2. The J segment lost 6 bases and the V segment lost 5 bases, leaving 16 bases of the junction unmatched. The CDR3 has 17 residues. The germline V gene has CDR1 SGHAT and CDR2 FQNNGV. The CDR3 reads CASSLGVAGGSIGEQYF. The CDR3 region has the DNA TGTGCCAGCAGCCTCGGAGTAGCGGGAGGCAGTATCGGCGAGCAGTACTTC.

This clone was counted once. This rearrangement joins TRBV6-5 to TRBJ2-1, with D possibly TRBD2 on 5 matching bases. V shed 5 bases and J shed 0 bases, with 11 bases lying between them. Germline CDR1 MNHEY, CDR2 SVGAGI. The CDR3 is 15 amino acids. CDR3 protein: CASSRDGNSYNEQFF. The CDR3, as DNA: TGTGCCAGCAGTCGCGACGGGAACTCCTACAATGAGCAGTTCTTC.